This TCR beta chain comes out of a study of T cell responses to AZD1222 COVID-19 vaccine. Sequenced by immunoSEQ multiplex PCR; TCRdb stores in-frame clones only, minus some. The sample lists approximately 110,000 clones; around 85% were seen once. The TCR comes from an adult in good health. The specimen was peripheral blood, collected on day 0 of AZD1222 vaccination.

The CDR3 loop is CASSYRRHSDYGYTF. CDR3 nucleotides: TGTGCCAGCAGTTACCGTCGCCACAGTGACTATGGCTACACCTTC. The chain joins TRBV6-5 to TRBJ1-2, with no clear D. Germline V lookup: CDR1 MNHEY, CDR2 SVGAGI. This CDR3 has 15 residues. V was trimmed by 2 bases and J by 3 bases, leaving 13 bases between them.